Listed below are T cell receptor beta chains from one sample, sequenced in a study of T cell responses to AZD1222 COVID-19 vaccine. Data came from immunoSEQ multiplex PCR; TCRdb stores just in-frame clones and leaves some out. The sample includes some 130,000 clones, roughly 93% of them seen just once. This sample comprised peripheral blood, obtained 28 days after the second AZD1222 dose. All receptors derive from an adult who received the AZD1222 COVID-19 vaccine. Each CDR3 is given with its conserved first and last residue. D genes are given only for firm matches. Clone size is not always given. Where it is, it says once, few, many or a class for expanded clones.

d_call,j_call,clone_size,v_call,cdr3_aa,cdr3_nt
TRBD1,TRBJ1-2,.,TRBV20-1,CSASVTNRGYYGYTF,TGCAGTGCTAGTGTGACGAACAGGGGGTACTATGGCTACACCTTC
.,TRBJ1-6,.,TRBV13,CASRLGGYSSPLHF,TGTGCCAGCAGACTAGGAGGGTATAGTTCACCCCTCCACTTT
.,TRBJ2-2,.,TRBV6-5,CASSQSQGVAGELFF,TGTGCCAGCAGTCAGAGCCAGGGTGTGGCCGGGGAGCTGTTTTTT
TRBD1,TRBJ1-2,.,TRBV30,CAWSVMLGQRSYGYTF,TGTGCCTGGAGTGTCATGTTGGGACAGAGATCTTATGGCTACACCTTC
TRBD1,TRBJ1-5,.,TRBV12-3/TRBV12-4,CASSEGQGLPQHF,TGTGCCAGCAGTGAGGGACAGGGCTTGCCCCAGCATTTT
.,TRBJ2-7,.,TRBV2,CASGQGYDYEQYF,TGTGCCAGCGGCCAGGGGTATGACTACGAGCAGTACTTC
.,TRBJ2-2,.,TRBV28,CASTRTGELFF,TGTGCCAGCACCAGGACCGGGGAGCTGTTTTTT
.,TRBJ2-3,once,TRBV11-3,CASSARRGADTQYF,TGTGCCAGCAGCGCGCGCAGGGGTGCAGATACGCAGTATTTT
.,TRBJ1-1,.,TRBV19,CASSIAVFGAFF,TGTGCCAGTAGTATCGCCGTCTTTGGAGCTTTCTTT
.,TRBJ1-4,.,TRBV9,CASSEGLNEKLFF,TGTGCCAGCAGCGAGGGACTGAATGAAAAACTGTTTTTT
TRBD1,TRBJ2-6,.,TRBV19,CASTHRQGISGANVLTF,TGTGCCAGTACCCACCGACAGGGGATCTCTGGGGCCAACGTCCTGACTTTC
.,TRBJ2-3,.,TRBV4-2,CASSQERTSGYTDTQYF,TGTGCCAGCAGCCAAGAGAGAACCTCCGGATACACAGATACGCAGTATTTT
TRBD1,TRBJ2-6,.,TRBV15,CATSRDFFPGQIYSGANVLTF,TGTGCCACCAGCAGAGATTTCTTCCCGGGACAGATTTACTCTGGGGCCAACGTCCTGACTTTC
.,TRBJ2-3,.,TRBV3-1/TRBV3-2,CASSQDLAATDTQYF,TGTGCCAGCAGCCAAGATCTAGCAGCCACAGATACGCAGTATTTT
.,TRBJ2-3,.,TRBV7-9,CASSLRGRSLGDTQYF,TGTGCCAGCAGCTTACGTGGACGATCTCTGGGGGATACGCAGTATTTT